This is a list of T cell receptor beta chains from one sample in a study of cytomegalovirus exposure and HLA in healthy donors. Sequencing was performed with immunoSEQ multiplex PCR; in TCRdb, only in-frame clones are kept and a portion is missing. This table holds 150,000 to 200,000 clones, around 87% found once. Sequencing used PBMCs. The receptors originated from a woman younger than 30 in good health and CMV-seronegative. The CDR3 runs from the conserved cysteine through the conserved F or W. Fields, in order: J gene, V gene, D gene, clone size, CDR3 protein, CDR3 DNA. A D gene is named only where the DNA matches it firmly. Size is omitted from some rows. Given values are once, few, many or a class for expanded clones.

TRBJ1-5	TRBV5-6	TRBD1	once	CASSRDRESNQPQHF	TGTGCCAGCAGCCGAGACAGGGAAAGCAATCAGCCCCAGCATTTT
TRBJ2-7	TRBV14	TRBD2	.	CAIPLTSGSPYEQYF	TGTGCCATCCCACTAACTAGCGGGAGTCCCTACGAGCAGTACTTC
TRBJ1-1	TRBV5-1	TRBD1	.	CASSLRTGSTEAFF	TGCGCCAGCAGCTTAAGGACAGGGTCCACTGAAGCTTTCTTT
TRBJ2-1	TRBV11-2	TRBD2	.	CATKRGGRYNEQFF	TGTGCCACCAAACGGGGGGGCCGCTACAATGAGCAGTTCTTC
TRBJ2-5	TRBV9	.	.	CASSVAPLQETQYF	TGTGCCAGCAGCGTGGCTCCTCTTCAAGAGACCCAGTACTTC
TRBJ1-2	TRBV7-3	.	.	CASSLDRSLGGYTF	TGTGCCAGCAGCTTAGACAGGTCGTTAGGTGGCTACACCTTC
TRBJ2-7	TRBV10-2	TRBD2	.	CASSGVAGVTSYEQYF	TGCGCCAGCAGTGGAGTAGCGGGGGTTACGAGCTACGAGCAGTACTTC
TRBJ2-6	TRBV7-9	TRBD1	.	CASSPIRDSIFSGANVLTF	TGTGCCAGCAGCCCTATCCGGGACAGCATTTTTTCTGGGGCCAACGTCCTGACTTTC
TRBJ2-1	TRBV5-1	TRBD2	once	CASSPGGGTYNEQFF	TGCGCCAGCAGCCCCGGGGGGGGGACCTACAATGAGCAGTTCTTC
TRBJ1-5	TRBV7-9	.	once	CASSPPGVGNQPQHF	TGTGCCAGCAGCCCCCCGGGGGTGGGCAATCAGCCCCAGCATTTT
TRBJ2-5	TRBV12-2	.	.	CASRPWIGERILETQYF	TGTGCAAGTCGTCCTTGGATCGGGGAGAGAATATTAGAGACCCAGTACTTC
TRBJ1-2	TRBV19	TRBD1	once	CASSRLDRSGGYTF	TGTGCCAGTAGTAGGCTGGACAGGTCTGGGGGCTACACCTTC
TRBJ2-7	TRBV5-1	.	many	CASSTPDGLSYEQYF	TGCGCCAGCAGCACCCCCGACGGACTTTCCTACGAGCAGTACTTC
TRBJ2-7	TRBV11-3	TRBD2	.	CASSLDGIAGGLIYEQYF	TGTGCCAGCAGCTTAGATGGTATAGCGGGAGGGCTCATTTACGAGCAGTACTTC
TRBJ2-7	TRBV2	.	once	CASSETTGGEQYF	TGTGCCAGCAGTGAAACAACCGGCGGCGAGCAGTACTTC
TRBJ2-4	TRBV7-8	TRBD1	.	CASSLGELRQGFKNIQYF	TGTGCCAGCAGCTTAGGGGAGCTTAGACAGGGATTCAAAAACATTCAGTACTTC
TRBJ1-3	TRBV14	.	once	CASSPPGNTIYF	TGTGCCAGCAGCCCCCCGGGAAACACCATATATTTT
TRBJ1-1	TRBV7-9	TRBD1	.	CASSPRQGAAGDTEAFF	TGTGCCAGCAGCCCAAGACAGGGTGCAGCCGGTGACACTGAAGCTTTCTTT
TRBJ1-2	TRBV30	.	.	CAWSVRESDGYTF	TGTGCCTGGAGTGTTCGGGAATCGGATGGCTACACCTTC
TRBJ1-2	TRBV6-6	TRBD1	.	CASSYSGQGAVGYTF	TGTGCCAGCAGTTACTCCGGACAGGGGGCTGTTGGCTACACCTTC
TRBJ2-7	TRBV30	.	.	CAWSETWSPGQYF	TGTGCCTGGAGTGAGACCTGGAGCCCGGGGCAGTACTTC
TRBJ2-7	TRBV29-1	TRBD2	.	CSASGGRNEQYF	TGCAGCGCCTCGGGAGGGAGGAACGAGCAGTACTTC
TRBJ1-6	TRBV5-5	.	.	CASSPLRTSRGSPLHF	TGTGCCAGCAGCCCCCTGCGGACTTCCCGGGGTTCACCCCTCCACTTT
TRBJ1-2	TRBV15	.	.	CATSRIGEGGANYGYTF	TGTGCCACCAGCAGGATCGGGGAGGGGGGGGCGAACTATGGCTACACCTTC
TRBJ2-1	TRBV6-5	TRBD1	.	CASRRTGDEQFF	TGTGCCAGCAGAAGGACAGGGGATGAGCAGTTCTTC
TRBJ2-7	TRBV2	TRBD1	.	CASRAPQGQGAYEQYF	TGTGCCAGCAGAGCCCCGCAGGGGCAGGGGGCCTACGAGCAGTACTTC
TRBJ1-2	TRBV28	TRBD1	.	CASSYRGLNYGYTF	TGTGCCAGCAGTTACAGGGGGCTCAACTATGGCTACACCTTC
TRBJ2-5	TRBV5-4	TRBD1	.	CASRDRGQETQYF	TGTGCCAGCAGAGACAGGGGACAAGAGACCCAGTACTTC
TRBJ1-5	TRBV7-6	.	.	CASSQSPGAPEHF	TGTGCCAGCAGCCAAAGCCCAGGGGCTCCCGAGCATTTT
TRBJ2-5	TRBV11-2	.	few	CASSSGAGNQETQYF	TGTGCCAGCAGCTCAGGGGCAGGGAACCAAGAGACCCAGTACTTC
TRBJ1-1	TRBV10-3	TRBD1	.	CAISEGRGTPEAFF	TGTGCCATCAGTGAGGGCAGGGGGACTCCTGAAGCTTTCTTT
TRBJ2-1	TRBV2	.	.	CASSESSQDEQFF	TGTGCCAGCAGTGAGTCTAGCCAGGATGAGCAGTTCTTC
TRBJ2-6	TRBV5-1	.	few	CASRRPSSGANVLTF	TGCGCCAGCAGGCGGCCGAGCTCTGGGGCCAACGTCCTGACTTTC
TRBJ2-7	TRBV5-8	.	once	CASSDHLGGSYEQYF	TGTGCCAGCAGCGACCACCTCGGCGGGTCCTACGAGCAGTACTTC
TRBJ2-7	TRBV5-1	.	.	CASSAPGLYEQYF	TGCGCCAGCAGCGCGCCGGGTCTGTACGAGCAGTACTTC
TRBJ2-1	TRBV13	.	.	CASSQASPGYGSYNEQFF	TGTGCCAGCAGCCAAGCGTCCCCAGGGTACGGTTCCTACAATGAGCAGTTCTTC
TRBJ2-7	TRBV5-6	.	.	CASSRGWVPSYEQYF	TGTGCCAGCAGCCGGGGTTGGGTACCGTCCTACGAGCAGTACTTC
TRBJ2-7	TRBV5-6	.	.	CASSLLEVTYEQYF	TGTGCCAGCAGCTTGTTAGAGGTTACCTACGAGCAGTACTTC
TRBJ1-5	TRBV4-2	TRBD1	.	CASSRSRDSYNQPQHF	TGTGCCAGCAGCCGGAGCCGGGACAGCTACAATCAGCCCCAGCATTTT
TRBJ2-5	TRBV7-9	.	once	CASSRENQETQYF	TGTGCCAGCAGTCGGGAGAACCAAGAGACCCAGTACTTC